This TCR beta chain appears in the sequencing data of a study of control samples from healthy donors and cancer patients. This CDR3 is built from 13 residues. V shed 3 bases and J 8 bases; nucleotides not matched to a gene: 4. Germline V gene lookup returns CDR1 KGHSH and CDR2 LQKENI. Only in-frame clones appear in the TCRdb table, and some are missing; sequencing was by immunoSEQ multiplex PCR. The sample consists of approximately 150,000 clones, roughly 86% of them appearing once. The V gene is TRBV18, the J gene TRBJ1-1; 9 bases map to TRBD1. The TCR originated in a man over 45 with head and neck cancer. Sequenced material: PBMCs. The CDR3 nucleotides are TGTGCCAGCTCACCGACGACAGGGGGGGAAGCTTTCTTT. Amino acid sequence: CASSPTTGGEAFF.